This T cell receptor beta chain was recorded in a study of graft-versus-host responses after intestinal transplantation. Clones were read by immunoSEQ multiplex PCR, and TCRdb kept only the in-frame ones, dropping some. The data hold approximately 70,000 clones, with 80% to 95% observed a single time. V lost 1 base to trimming and J lost 7 bases; unmatched junction nucleotides: 6. CDR1 is GTSNPN and CDR2 is SVGIG in the germline V gene (reference sequence). This CDR3 region has 14 residues. The source of this sequence is a human patient who received an intestinal transplant, so some T cells may come from the graft donor. This sample comprised bone marrow, obtained roughly 780 days after intestinal transplantation. The chain couples TRBV30 to TRBJ2-4, with 8 bases fitting TRBD2. The CDR3 region is CAWSAGSGKNIQYF. The DNA of the CDR3 is TGTGCCTGGAGTGCCGGTAGCGGGAAGAACATTCAGTACTTC. Variable domain in full (rest from reference TRBV30 and TRBJ2-4): SQTIHQWPATLVQPVGSPLSLECTVEGTSNPNLYWYRQAAGRGLQLLFYSVGIGQISSEVPQNLSASRPQDRQFILSSKKLLLSDSGFYLCAWSAGSGKNIQYFGAGTRLSVL.